This TCR beta chain is drawn from a study of shared T cell receptors in the human thymus. CDR1 and CDR2 (germline): LNHDA, SQIVND (reference sequence). This CDR3 has 15 amino acids. V was cut by 2 bases and J by 4 bases, with 15 bases left in between. Here immunoSEQ multiplex PCR was the method, and the copy in TCRdb shows in-frame clones only, minus some. There are about 500,000 clones in the sample; around 82% occur only once, and 0.013% lies in the top ten. This same sample was also part of a study on human thymus T cells. That work contributes: The donor group consisted of healthy Finnish infants who were having corrective surgery for congenital heart defects.

This TCR derives from a boy under two years old with a congenital heart defect. The chain joins TRBV19 to TRBJ2-7; perhaps TRBD2 as D (6 bases). The sample was thymocytes. CDR3 loop: CASSISLGSPYEQYF. CDR3 DNA: TGTGCCAGTAGTATATCCCTCGGGAGCCCATACGAGCAGTACTTC.